This T cell receptor (beta chain) was captured in a study of blood T cell repertoires in COVID-19. The method was immunoSEQ multiplex PCR; TCRdb's version includes in-frame clones alone and lacks a portion of them. The sample carries roughly 180,000 clones, roughly 81% recorded once. CDR1 and CDR2 (germline): MGHRA, YSYEKL. The V gene lost 0 bases and the J gene lost 1 base, with 13 bases spanning the gap. The CDR3 runs to 16 residues. The rearrangement links TRBV4-1 to TRBJ2-7; D possibly corresponds to TRBD2 (6 bases). The clonotype was recovered from a woman between 45 and 65 years old with COVID-19, enrolled during active disease. The sequencing sample was made of peripheral blood. The CDR3 DNA sequence: TGCGCCAGCAGCCAAGATTGGGGGGTAAGTTCCTACGAGCAGTACTTC. This gives the protein CASSQDWGVSSYEQYF.